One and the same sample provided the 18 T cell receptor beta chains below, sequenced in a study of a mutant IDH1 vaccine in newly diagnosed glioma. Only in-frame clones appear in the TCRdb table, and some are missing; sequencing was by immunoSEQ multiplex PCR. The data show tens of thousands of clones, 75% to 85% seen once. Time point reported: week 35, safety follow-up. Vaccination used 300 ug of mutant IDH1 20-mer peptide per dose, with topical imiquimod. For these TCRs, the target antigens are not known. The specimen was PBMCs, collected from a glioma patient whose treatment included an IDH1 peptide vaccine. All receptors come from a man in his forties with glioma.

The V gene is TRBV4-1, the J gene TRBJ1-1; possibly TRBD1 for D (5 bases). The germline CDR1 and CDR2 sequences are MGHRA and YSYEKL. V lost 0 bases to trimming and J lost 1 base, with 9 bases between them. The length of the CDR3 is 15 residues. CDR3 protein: CASSQEPGANTEAFF. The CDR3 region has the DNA TGCGCCAGCAGCCAAGAACCCGGGGCGAACACTGAAGCTTTCTTT.

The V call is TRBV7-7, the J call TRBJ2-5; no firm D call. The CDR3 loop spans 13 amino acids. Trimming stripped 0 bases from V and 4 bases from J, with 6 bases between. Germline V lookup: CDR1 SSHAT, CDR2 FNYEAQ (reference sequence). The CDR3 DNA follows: TGTGCCAGCAGCTTAGCGAAGACAGAGACCCAGTACTTC. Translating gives CASSLAKTETQYF. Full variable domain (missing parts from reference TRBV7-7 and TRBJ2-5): GAGVSQSPRYKVTKRGQDVTLRCDPISSHATLYWYQQALGQGPEFLTYFNYEAQPDKSGLPSDRFSAERPEGSISTLTIQRTEQRDSAMYRCASSLAKTETQYFGPGTRLLVL.

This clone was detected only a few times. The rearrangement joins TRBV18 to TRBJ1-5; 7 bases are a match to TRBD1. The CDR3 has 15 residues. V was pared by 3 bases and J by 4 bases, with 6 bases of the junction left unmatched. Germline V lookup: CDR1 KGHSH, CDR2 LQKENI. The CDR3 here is CASSPPTGANQPQHF. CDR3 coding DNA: TGTGCCAGCTCACCCCCAACAGGGGCGAATCAGCCCCAGCATTTT.

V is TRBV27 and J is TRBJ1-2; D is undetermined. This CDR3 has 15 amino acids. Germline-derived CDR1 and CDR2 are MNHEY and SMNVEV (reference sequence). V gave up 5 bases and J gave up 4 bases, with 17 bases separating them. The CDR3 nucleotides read TGTGCCAGCAGTGCTAAAGGCCAGCCAGCCTATGGCTACACCTTC. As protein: CASSAKGQPAYGYTF.

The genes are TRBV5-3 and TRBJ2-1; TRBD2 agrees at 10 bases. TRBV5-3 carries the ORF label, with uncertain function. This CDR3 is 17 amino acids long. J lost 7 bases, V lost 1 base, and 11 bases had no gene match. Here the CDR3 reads CARSLHSSGRRRNEQFF. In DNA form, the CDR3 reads TGTGCCAGAAGCTTGCACTCTAGCGGGAGAAGAAGGAATGAGCAGTTCTTC.

The CDR3 protein is CASSQGTTNTEAFF. CDR3 DNA sequence: TGTGCCAGCAGCCAAGGGACAACGAACACTGAAGCTTTCTTT. The gene calls are TRBV4-2 and TRBJ1-1; perhaps TRBD1 as D (5 bases). Trimming left V 1 base short and J 1 base short, with 7 bases between. The germline V gene has CDR1 LGHNA and CDR2 YNFKEQ. There are 14 residues in the CDR3.

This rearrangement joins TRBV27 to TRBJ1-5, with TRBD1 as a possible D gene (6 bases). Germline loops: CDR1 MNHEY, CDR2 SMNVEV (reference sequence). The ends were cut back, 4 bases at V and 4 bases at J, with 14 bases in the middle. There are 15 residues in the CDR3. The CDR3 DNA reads TGTGCCAGCAGTTCCTCCGGACAGACAAATCAGCCCCAGCATTTT. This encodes CASSSSGQTNQPQHF.

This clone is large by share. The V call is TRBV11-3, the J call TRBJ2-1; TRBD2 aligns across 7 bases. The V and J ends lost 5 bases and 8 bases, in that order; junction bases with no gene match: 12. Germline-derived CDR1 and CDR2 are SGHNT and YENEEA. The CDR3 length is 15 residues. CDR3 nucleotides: TGTGCCAGCAGCAGACGACGCGGGAGTTATGATGAGCAGTTCTTC. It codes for CASSRRRGSYDEQFF.

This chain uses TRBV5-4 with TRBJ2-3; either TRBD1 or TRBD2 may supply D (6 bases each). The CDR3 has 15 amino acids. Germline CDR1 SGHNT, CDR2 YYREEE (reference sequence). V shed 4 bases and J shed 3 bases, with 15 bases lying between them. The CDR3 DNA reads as TGTGCCAGCAGCCCCCCAGGAGGGACAACAGATACGCAGTATTTT. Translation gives CASSPPGGTTDTQYF.

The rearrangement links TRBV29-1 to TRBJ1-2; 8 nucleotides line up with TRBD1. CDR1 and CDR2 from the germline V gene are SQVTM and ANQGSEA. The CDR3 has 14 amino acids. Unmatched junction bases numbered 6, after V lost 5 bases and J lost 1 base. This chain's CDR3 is CSVPDRAVNYGYTF. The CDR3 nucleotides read TGCAGCGTTCCGGACAGGGCGGTTAACTATGGCTACACCTTC.

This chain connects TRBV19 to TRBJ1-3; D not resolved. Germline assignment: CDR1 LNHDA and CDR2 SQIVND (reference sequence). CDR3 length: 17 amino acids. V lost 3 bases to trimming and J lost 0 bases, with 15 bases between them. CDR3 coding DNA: TGTGCCAGTAGTATCTCCCGGACGGGGAGCTCTGGAAACACCATATATTTT. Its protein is CASSISRTGSSGNTIYF. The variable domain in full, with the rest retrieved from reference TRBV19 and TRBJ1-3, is DGGITQSPKYLFRKEGQNVTLSCEQNLNHDAMYWYRQDPGQGLRLIYYSQIVNDFQKGDIAEGYSVSREKKESFPLTVTSAQKNPTAFYLCASSISRTGSSGNTIYFGEGSWLTVV.

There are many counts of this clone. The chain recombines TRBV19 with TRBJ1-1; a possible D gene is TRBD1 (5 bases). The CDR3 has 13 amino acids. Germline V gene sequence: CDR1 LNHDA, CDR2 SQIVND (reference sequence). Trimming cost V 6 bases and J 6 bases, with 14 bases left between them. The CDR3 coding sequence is TGTGCCAGTAGCCCGGGCGGGGGATCTGAAGCTTTCTTT. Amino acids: CASSPGGGSEAFF.

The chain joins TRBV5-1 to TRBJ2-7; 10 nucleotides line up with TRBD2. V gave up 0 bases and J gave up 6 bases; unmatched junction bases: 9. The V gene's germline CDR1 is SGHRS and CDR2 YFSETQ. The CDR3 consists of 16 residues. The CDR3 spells CASSLAQGLAGVEQYF. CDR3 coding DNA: TGCGCCAGCAGCTTGGCCCAAGGGCTAGCGGGAGTCGAGCAGTACTTC.

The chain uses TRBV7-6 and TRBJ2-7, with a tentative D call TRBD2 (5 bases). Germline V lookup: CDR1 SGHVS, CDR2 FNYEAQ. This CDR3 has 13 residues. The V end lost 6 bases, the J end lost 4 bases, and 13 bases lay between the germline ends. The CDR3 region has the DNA TGTGCCAGCAGTCCAGAAAGCGGTTACGAGCAGTACTTC. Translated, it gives CASSPESGYEQYF.

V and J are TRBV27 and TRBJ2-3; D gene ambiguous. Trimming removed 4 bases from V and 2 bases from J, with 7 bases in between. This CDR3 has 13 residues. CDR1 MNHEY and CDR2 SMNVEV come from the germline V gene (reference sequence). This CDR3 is CASSSTFTDTQYF. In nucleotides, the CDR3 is TGTGCCAGCAGTTCGACATTCACAGATACGCAGTATTTT.

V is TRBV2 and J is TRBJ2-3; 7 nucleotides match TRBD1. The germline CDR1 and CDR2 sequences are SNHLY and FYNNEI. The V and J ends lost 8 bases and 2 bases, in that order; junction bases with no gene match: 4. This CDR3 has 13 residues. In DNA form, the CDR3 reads TGTGCCAGCTTGACAGGGATCACAGATACGCAGTATTTT. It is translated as CASLTGITDTQYF.

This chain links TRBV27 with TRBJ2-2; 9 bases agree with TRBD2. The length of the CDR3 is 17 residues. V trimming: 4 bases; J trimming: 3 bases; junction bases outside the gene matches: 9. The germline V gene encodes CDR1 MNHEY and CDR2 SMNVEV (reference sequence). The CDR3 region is CASSSSGTSFDTGELFF. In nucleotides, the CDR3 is TGTGCCAGCAGTTCCTCCGGGACTAGCTTCGACACCGGGGAGCTGTTTTTT.

The CDR3 here is CASSLDTTGTGLDEQFF. In DNA form, the CDR3 reads TGTGCCAGCAGCTTAGACACTACCGGGACAGGGTTGGATGAGCAGTTCTTC. V gene TRBV11-3 combines with J gene TRBJ2-1, with 9 positions matching TRBD1. With 0 bases clipped from V and 8 bases from J, the junction kept 11 bases outside the gene matches. The CDR3 has 17 amino acids. Germline lookup yields CDR1 SGHNT and CDR2 YENEEA.